Shown below are 27 T cell receptor beta chains from a single sample sequenced in a study of circulating CD8 cells and anti-PD-1 response in melanoma. Using 15 ng of total RNA, TCR libraries were made with the QIAseq Immune Repertoire TCR panel. TCRdb analysed the reads with MiXCR anew, one entry per CDR3 protein. The data hold some 2,100 distinct CDR3 sequences, with approximately 6.5% observed a single time. Four subsets defined by PD-1 and/or TIGIT were sorted from live CD3+CD8+TCRalphabeta+ cells. This material consisted of CD8+ T cells from PBMCs, taken at baseline or after one month of anti-PD-1 therapy (not recorded which). These receptors came from a human donor with melanoma.

This clonotype was seen a handful of times. The chain joins TRBV2 to TRBJ2-1; D gene ambiguous. The CDR3 covers 15 residues. Germline CDR1 and CDR2: SNHLY and FYNNEI. Trimming cost V 5 bases and J 5 bases, with 16 bases left between them. CDR3 DNA: TGTGCCAGCAGTTACCGGGCTCCTATCAACAATGAGCAGTTCTTC. This gives the protein CASSYRAPINNEQFF.

By share, this clonotype ranks as medium-sized. This sequence joins TRBV24-1 and TRBJ1-5; D gene unclear. The V end lost 2 bases, the J end lost 0 bases, and 4 bases lay between the germline ends. Germline loops: CDR1 KGHDR, CDR2 SFDVKD. The CDR3 is 14 residues long. CDR3 coding DNA: TGTGCCACCAGTGATTGGAATAGCAATCAGCCCCAGCATTTT. It codes for CATSDWNSNQPQHF.

The table lists this clonotype with a few counts. This chain connects TRBV5-5 to TRBJ2-3; TRBD2 aligns across 8 bases. Germline assignment: CDR1 SGHKS and CDR2 YYEKEE (reference sequence). The J segment lost 4 bases and the V segment lost 0 bases, leaving 7 bases of the junction unmatched. CDR3 length: 16 residues. DNA of the CDR3: TGTGCCAGCAGCTTGGATTTGATAGCGGGGCCAGATACGCAGTATTTT. Translation: CASSLDLIAGPDTQYF. Complete variable domain (other parts from reference TRBV5-5 and TRBJ2-3): DAGVTQSPTHLIKTRGQQVTLRCSPISGHKSVSWYQQVLGQGPQFIFQYYEKEERGRGNFPDRFSARQFPNYSSELNVNALLLGDSALYLCASSLDLIAGPDTQYFGPGTRLTVL.

By frequency in the sample, this clonotype is medium-sized (0.01 to 0.1%). The genes are TRBV19 and TRBJ1-1; D not resolved. CDR1 LNHDA and CDR2 SQIVND come from the germline V gene (reference sequence). This CDR3 has 12 residues. V dropped 9 bases and J dropped 4 bases, with 12 bases sitting between them. DNA of the CDR3: TGTGCCAGCTTGTCCGTAAGCACTGAAGCTTTCTTT. Translation: CASLSVSTEAFF.

This clonotype was seen a few times. This may arise from a read error, as a much more abundant clone is one base away. V is TRBV24-1 and J is TRBJ2-7; the match to TRBD2 covers 7 bases. The germline CDR1 and CDR2 sequences are KGHDR and SFDVKD. After removal of 9 bases from V and 0 bases from J, the junction contained 4 bases not matched to a gene. This CDR3 spans 13 amino acids. The CDR3 DNA sequence: TGTGCCACCGGGGAGGGGAGCTCCTACGAGCAGTACTTC. It translates to CATGEGSSYEQYF.

The J gene is TRBJ2-6, the V gene TRBV7-3, with D tentatively TRBD1 (6 bases). The germline gives CDR1 SGHTA, CDR2 FQGTGA. V lost 5 bases, J lost 2 bases, and 10 bases lay in between. The CDR3 has 15 residues. The CDR3: CASSPQGPGANVLTF. The CDR3 bases are TGTGCCAGCAGCCCACAGGGACCTGGGGCCAACGTCCTGACTTTC.

V is TRBV20-1 and J is TRBJ1-6, with D maybe TRBD1 (6 bases). The CDR3 runs 16 residues. Trimming took off 2 bases at V and 3 bases at J, with 14 bases between the two ends. Germline CDR1 and CDR2: DFQATT and SNEGSKA (reference sequence). CDR3 sequence: CSARRTEDSYNSPLHF. In DNA form, the CDR3 reads TGCAGTGCTAGAAGGACAGAAGATAGCTATAATTCACCCCTCCACTTT.

This clonotype ranks as medium-sized. The rearrangement links TRBV19 to TRBJ1-1, with D possibly TRBD1 on 5 matching bases. Trimming removed 7 bases at V and 5 bases at J, with 11 bases between. This CDR3 spans 12 amino acids. Germline lookup yields CDR1 LNHDA and CDR2 SQIVND (reference sequence). The CDR3 protein is CASIQGVTEAFF. The CDR3 DNA reads TGTGCCAGTATTCAGGGTGTGACTGAAGCTTTCTTT.

This clonotype is large within its sample. This chain connects TRBV28 to TRBJ1-5, with D uncertain. Germline V gene lookup returns CDR1 MDHEN and CDR2 SYDVKM. CDR3 length equals 16 residues. V gave up 8 bases and J gave up 2 bases, with 19 bases separating them. The CDR3 DNA follows: TGTGCCAGCGGATTACCAGCAGCAGGAGGCAATCAGCCCCAGCATTTT. Protein product: CASGLPAAGGNQPQHF.

Relative to its sample, this clonotype is medium-sized. The genes are TRBV20-1 and TRBJ1-4; 11 bases fit TRBD1. The CDR3 runs to 16 residues. Germline values: CDR1 DFQATT, CDR2 SNEGSKA (reference sequence). Trimming removed 6 bases from V and 1 base from J; junction bases left unmatched: 7. CDR3 coding DNA: TGCAGTGCAAGATTGGACAGGGGGCGAACTAATGAAAAACTGTTTTTT. Its protein is CSARLDRGRTNEKLFF.

By sample share, this clonotype is medium-sized. V gene TRBV11-2 combines with J gene TRBJ2-3, with TRBD2 matching over 11 bases. The CDR3 spans 16 residues. Losses at the gene ends were 5 bases for V and 5 bases for J; bases not matched to a gene: 9. Germline V gives CDR1 SGHAT, CDR2 FQNNGV. CDR3 protein: CASSLQTSGVVDTQYF. CDR3 DNA: TGTGCCAGCAGCCTCCAGACTAGCGGGGTGGTAGATACGCAGTATTTT.

In its sample, this clonotype was seen a few times. The V call is TRBV19, the J call TRBJ1-5; D remains ambiguous. Germline CDR1 LNHDA, CDR2 SQIVND (reference sequence). The CDR3 is made up of 12 amino acids. The V gene lost 7 bases and the J gene lost 4 bases, with 8 bases spanning the gap. Written as DNA, the CDR3 is TGTGCCAGTACGGAAGGAAATCAGCCCCAGCATTTT. Amino acid sequence: CASTEGNQPQHF. Combining the CDR3 with reference TRBV19 and TRBJ1-5 gives the whole variable domain DGGITQSPKYLFRKEGQNVTLSCEQNLNHDAMYWYRQDPGQGLRLIYYSQIVNDFQKGDIAEGYSVSREKKESFPLTVTSAQKNPTAFYLCASTEGNQPQHFGDGTRLSIL.

On this clonotype: A junction boundary mismatches the germline segment, possibly from a read error. This chain uses TRBV28 with TRBJ2-7, with TRBD1 matching 12 bases. Germline V gives CDR1 MDHEN, CDR2 SYDVKM. The CDR3 totals 15 residues. The CDR3 coding sequence is TGTGCCGGCAGTTTATCGGGACAGGGGGCCAACGAGCAGTACTTC. Its protein product is CAGSLSGQGANEQYF.

By sample share, this clonotype is medium-sized. This chain joins TRBV7-9 and TRBJ2-3; 9 bases agree with TRBD1. Trimming cost V 5 bases and J 4 bases; bases outside gene matches: 7. CDR1 SEHNR and CDR2 FQNEAQ come from the germline V gene (reference sequence). CDR3 length equals 15 residues. The CDR3 loop reads CASSPRDRAADTQYF. CDR3 bases: TGTGCCAGCAGCCCGAGGGACAGGGCGGCAGATACGCAGTATTTT.

By sample share, this clonotype is medium-sized. V and J are TRBV29-1 and TRBJ2-7; D unclear. V lost 8 bases and J lost 0, with 14 bases in between. Germline loops: CDR1 SQVTM, CDR2 ANQGSEA. This CDR3 is 13 amino acids long. In DNA form, the CDR3 reads TGCAGCATAATAACTGGGGTCTCCTACGAGCAGTACTTC. This codes for CSIITGVSYEQYF.

This clonotype is medium-sized within its sample. The rearrangement links TRBV29-1 to TRBJ1-1; D gene unclear. The CDR3 runs 15 residues. V was shortened by 0 bases and J by 0 bases, with 11 bases between the two germline ends. CDR1 is SQVTM, CDR2 ANQGSEA, per germline. CDR3 DNA: TGCAGCGTTGAAGACATGACGAGCCTGAACACTGAAGCTTTCTTT. Its protein product is CSVEDMTSLNTEAFF.

This clonotype is labeled as medium-sized. This chain connects TRBV19 to TRBJ2-3; 8 nucleotides agree with TRBD1. Germline-derived CDR1 and CDR2 are LNHDA and SQIVND (reference sequence). V dropped 5 bases and J dropped 4; count of bases not matched to a gene: 8. The CDR3 is made up of 15 amino acids. This CDR3 reads CASSPGGRGPDTQYF. CDR3 bases: TGTGCCAGTAGTCCAGGGGGCAGGGGACCAGATACGCAGTATTTT. Variable domain in full (rest from reference TRBV19 and TRBJ2-3): DGGITQSPKYLFRKEGQNVTLSCEQNLNHDAMYWYRQDPGQGLRLIYYSQIVNDFQKGDIAEGYSVSREKKESFPLTVTSAQKNPTAFYLCASSPGGRGPDTQYFGPGTRLTVL.

This clonotype is medium-sized by share. This rearrangement joins TRBV5-1 to TRBJ1-2; D unclear. CDR3 size: 15 residues. V lost 4 bases to trimming and J lost 4 bases, with 17 bases between them. Germline CDR1 and CDR2: SGHRS and YFSETQ. The CDR3 nucleotides are TGCGCCAGCAGCCCCACGCGGGAGCGGGGCTATGGCTACACCTTC. Translated: CASSPTRERGYGYTF.

Judged by abundance, this clonotype is medium-sized. V usage is TRBV27 and J usage is TRBJ2-1; D unresolved. There are 15 residues in the CDR3. V gave up 6 bases and J gave up 0 bases, with 12 bases separating them. CDR1 is MNHEY, CDR2 SMNVEV, per germline (reference sequence). DNA of the CDR3: TGTGCCAGCAGCCTAATACCTAGCTCCTACAATGAGCAGTTCTTC. Translated: CASSLIPSSYNEQFF.

This clonotype is medium-sized within its sample. The chain joins TRBV27 to TRBJ2-7; the match to TRBD1 covers 8 bases. V gave up 6 bases and J gave up 2 bases; unmatched junction bases: 9. Germline lookup yields CDR1 MNHEY and CDR2 SMNVEV (reference sequence). The CDR3 is 15 residues long. In nucleotides, the CDR3 is TGTGCCAGCAGGGGAACAGGGGGACCCGCCTACGAGCAGTACTTC. As protein: CASRGTGGPAYEQYF.

Relative to its sample, this clonotype is large (0.1 to 1%). This chain links TRBV28 with TRBJ2-2, with D perhaps TRBD1 (5 bases). CDR1 MDHEN and CDR2 SYDVKM come from the germline V gene. Trimming removed 2 bases from V and 7 bases from J, with 8 bases in between. This CDR3 spans 13 amino acids. The CDR3 region is CASSLQGGGELFF. The CDR3 nucleotides are TGTGCCAGCAGTTTACAGGGCGGCGGGGAGCTGTTTTTT.

As to this clonotype: The junction departs from the called germline gene at one end, perhaps through a read error. The CDR3: CASSLGLAGAKTQHF. In nucleotides, the CDR3 is TGTGCCAGCAGTCTCGGACTAGCGGGGGCTAAGACCCAGCACTTC. V gene TRBV27 combines with J gene TRBJ2-5; TRBD2 aligns across 13 bases. Looked up from germline, CDR1 is MNHEY and CDR2 is SMNVEV (reference sequence). CDR3 length: 15 residues.

This clonotype is categorized as medium-sized. The chain uses TRBV18 and TRBJ1-5, with D uncertain. The CDR3 is made up of 16 amino acids. Germline V gene lookup returns CDR1 KGHSH and CDR2 LQKENI. The V end was cut by 1 base, the J end by 4 bases, with 14 bases between. CDR3 sequence reads: CASSPLKGGDNQPQHF. In DNA form, the CDR3 reads TGTGCCAGCTCACCACTGAAAGGCGGTGATAATCAGCCCCAGCATTTT. The entire variable domain, with the rest obtained from reference TRBV18 and TRBJ1-5, is as follows: NAGVMQNPRHLVRRRGQEARLRCSPMKGHSHVYWYRQLPEEGLKFMVYLQKENIIDESGMPKERFSAEFPKEGPSILRIQQVVRGDSAAYFCASSPLKGGDNQPQHFGDGTRLSIL.

This clonotype is termed medium-sized. This chain joins TRBV19 and TRBJ2-7; 7 positions agree with TRBD1. This CDR3 contains 14 residues. CDR1 LNHDA and CDR2 SQIVND come from the germline V gene (reference sequence). Losses at the gene ends were 3 bases for V and 5 bases for J; bases not matched to a gene: 7. CDR3 in amino acids: CASSMTGLANEQYF. Written as DNA, the CDR3 is TGTGCCAGTAGTATGACAGGGCTCGCCAACGAGCAGTACTTC. Together with reference TRBV19 and TRBJ2-7, the CDR3 gives the full variable domain: DGGITQSPKYLFRKEGQNVTLSCEQNLNHDAMYWYRQDPGQGLRLIYYSQIVNDFQKGDIAEGYSVSREKKESFPLTVTSAQKNPTAFYLCASSMTGLANEQYFGPGTRLTVT.

This clonotype qualifies as medium-sized. The chain carries TRBV12-3 or TRBV12-4 and TRBJ1-5, with D possibly being TRBD1 (6 bases). This CDR3 has 14 amino acids. V lost 4 bases and J 3 bases, leaving 10 bases between the germline ends. CDR3 DNA sequence: TGTGCCAGCAGTTCCGGACAGATCAATCAGCCCCAGCATTTT. Protein sequence: CASSSGQINQPQHF.

This clonotype occurred a few times. The J gene is TRBJ1-2, the V gene TRBV20-1; tentative D call: TRBD1 (6 bases). The CDR3 totals 13 residues. V was pared by 1 base and J by 8 bases, with 14 bases between. Per germline, CDR1 DFQATT and CDR2 SNEGSKA (reference sequence). CDR3 bases: TGCAGTGCTAGAGTGGAGGGGGAATACGGCTACACCTTC. Encoded protein: CSARVEGEYGYTF.

Relative to its sample, this clonotype is medium-sized (0.01 to 0.1%). This chain links TRBV4-1 with TRBJ2-1, with 9 bases fitting TRBD2. V shed 1 base, J shed 7 bases, and the junction held 5 bases outside the gene matches. Germline CDR1 is MGHRA and CDR2 is YSYEKL. This CDR3 comprises 15 residues. CDR3 protein: CASSQAAGGLNEQFF. Written as DNA, the CDR3 is TGCGCCAGCAGCCAAGCAGCGGGGGGCCTAAATGAGCAGTTCTTC.